Listed below are T cell receptor beta chains from one sample, sequenced in a study of T cell changes during pregnancy in multiple sclerosis. Profiling relied on immunoSEQ multiplex PCR, and the TCRdb table lists in-frame clones only, not all of them. There are approximately 100,000 clones in the sample; roughly 92% occur only once, and roughly 0.93% lies in the top ten. The material sequenced was peripheral blood, taken after pregnancy. These TCRs come from a female donor with multiple sclerosis, enrolled in a pregnancy study. Each CDR3 is given with its conserved first and last residue. Fields, in order: clone size, V gene, D gene, J gene, CDR3 protein, CDR3 DNA. The D gene is left open where the match is weak. Expanded clones get a size class; other rows say once, few or many, or leave the size out.

clone size: -
V gene: TRBV7-6
D gene: TRBD1
J gene: TRBJ1-1
CDR3 protein: CASSSPRGGAGGNTEAFF
CDR3 DNA: TGTGCCAGCAGCTCCCCACGGGGGGGCGCAGGGGGAAACACTGAAGCTTTCTTT

clone size: -
V gene: TRBV7-9
D gene: TRBD1
J gene: TRBJ1-2
CDR3 protein: CASSSQDRVYGYTF
CDR3 DNA: TGTGCCAGCAGCTCACAGGACAGGGTCTATGGCTACACCTTC

clone size: -
V gene: TRBV2
D gene: TRBD1
J gene: TRBJ1-6
CDR3 protein: CASILSGQGRPLHF
CDR3 DNA: TGTGCCAGCATTCTCTCGGGACAGGGCCGGCCCCTCCACTTT

clone size: -
V gene: TRBV4-2
D gene: -
J gene: TRBJ2-5
CDR3 protein: CASSPGEELRETQYF
CDR3 DNA: TGTGCCAGCAGCCCCGGGGAGGAGCTCCGGGAGACCCAGTACTTC

clone size: -
V gene: TRBV4-2
D gene: -
J gene: TRBJ1-5
CDR3 protein: CASSQDPRGSNQPQHF
CDR3 DNA: TGTGCCAGCAGCCAAGATCCTAGGGGAAGCAATCAGCCCCAGCATTTT

clone size: -
V gene: TRBV27
D gene: TRBD1
J gene: TRBJ1-4
CDR3 protein: CASSLVQPDRGRVANEKLFF
CDR3 DNA: TGTGCCAGCAGTTTAGTCCAGCCGGACAGGGGGCGCGTAGCTAATGAAAAACTGTTTTTT

clone size: once
V gene: TRBV7-3
D gene: -
J gene: TRBJ1-3
CDR3 protein: CASSLRGRGNTIYF
CDR3 DNA: TGTGCCAGCAGCTTAAGGGGCAGAGGAAACACCATATATTTT

clone size: -
V gene: TRBV20-1
D gene: -
J gene: TRBJ1-4
CDR3 protein: CSARTGHGSIF
CDR3 DNA: TGCAGTGCTAGAACTGGACACGGATCAATCTTT

clone size: -
V gene: TRBV18
D gene: -
J gene: TRBJ2-2
CDR3 protein: CASSPRRANTGELFF
CDR3 DNA: TGTGCCAGCTCACCGAGGCGAGCGAACACCGGGGAGCTGTTTTTT

clone size: -
V gene: TRBV25-1
D gene: -
J gene: TRBJ2-7
CDR3 protein: CASNPTGISYEQYF
CDR3 DNA: TGTGCCAGCAACCCGACAGGTATCTCCTACGAGCAGTACTTC

clone size: -
V gene: TRBV7-6
D gene: TRBD2
J gene: TRBJ2-1
CDR3 protein: CASSLDPGGAGGSNEQFF
CDR3 DNA: TGTGCCAGCAGCTTAGACCCCGGAGGAGCGGGGGGGAGTAATGAGCAGTTCTTC

clone size: -
V gene: TRBV2
D gene: -
J gene: TRBJ2-5
CDR3 protein: CASRGFGVGIPGQETQYF
CDR3 DNA: TGTGCCAGCAGGGGATTCGGGGTAGGAATACCGGGACAAGAGACCCAGTACTTC

clone size: -
V gene: TRBV2
D gene: TRBD2
J gene: TRBJ2-3
CDR3 protein: CASRSDTGGTDTQYF
CDR3 DNA: TGTGCCAGCAGATCGGACACGGGGGGGACAGATACGCAGTATTTT

clone size: -
V gene: TRBV5-1
D gene: TRBD2
J gene: TRBJ2-1
CDR3 protein: CASSSVVAGPYNEQFF
CDR3 DNA: TGCGCCAGCAGCTCGGTGGTAGCGGGGCCCTACAATGAGCAGTTCTTC

clone size: -
V gene: TRBV28
D gene: TRBD1
J gene: TRBJ1-1
CDR3 protein: CASSLGTGAGDTEAFF
CDR3 DNA: TGTGCCAGCAGTTTGGGGACAGGGGCCGGGGATACTGAAGCTTTCTTT

clone size: -
V gene: TRBV11-2
D gene: TRBD1
J gene: TRBJ1-3
CDR3 protein: CASSHGQGDTIYF
CDR3 DNA: TGTGCCAGCAGTCATGGACAGGGAGACACCATATATTTT

clone size: -
V gene: TRBV30
D gene: TRBD2
J gene: TRBJ2-7
CDR3 protein: CAWRTSGSLYEQYF
CDR3 DNA: TGTGCCTGGAGGACTAGCGGGAGCCTCTACGAGCAGTACTTC

clone size: once
V gene: TRBV21-1
D gene: -
J gene: TRBJ2-7
CDR3 protein: CASSKHSGGAYEQYF
CDR3 DNA: TGTGCCAGCAGCAAACATAGCGGGGGGGCCTACGAGCAGTACTTC

clone size: -
V gene: TRBV6-4
D gene: -
J gene: TRBJ2-3
CDR3 protein: CASILNGGADTDTQYF
CDR3 DNA: TGTGCCAGCATCCTCAATGGTGGGGCAGACACAGATACGCAGTATTTT

clone size: -
V gene: TRBV5-1
D gene: -
J gene: TRBJ1-2
CDR3 protein: CASSFDSSYGYTF
CDR3 DNA: TGCGCCAGCAGCTTCGACAGCAGCTATGGCTACACCTTC

clone size: -
V gene: TRBV2
D gene: TRBD1
J gene: TRBJ1-2
CDR3 protein: CASSDWARQGVFEDYGYTF
CDR3 DNA: TGTGCCAGCAGTGATTGGGCGAGACAGGGGGTCTTCGAGGACTATGGCTACACCTTC

clone size: -
V gene: TRBV5-1
D gene: TRBD2
J gene: TRBJ2-7
CDR3 protein: CASSLDGGWYEQYF
CDR3 DNA: TGCGCCAGCAGCTTGGACGGGGGGTGGTACGAGCAGTACTTC

clone size: -
V gene: TRBV28
D gene: TRBD1
J gene: TRBJ1-2
CDR3 protein: CASEQGALGGYTF
CDR3 DNA: TGTGCCAGCGAACAGGGGGCCTTGGGTGGCTACACCTTC

clone size: -
V gene: TRBV27
D gene: -
J gene: TRBJ1-1
CDR3 protein: CASREGTQGTEAFF
CDR3 DNA: TGTGCCAGCAGGGAGGGGACCCAGGGCACTGAAGCTTTCTTT

clone size: -
V gene: TRBV13
D gene: -
J gene: TRBJ2-7
CDR3 protein: CASSLRKLVEGSYEQYF
CDR3 DNA: TGTGCCAGCAGCTTACGTAAACTAGTTGAGGGCTCCTACGAGCAGTACTTC

clone size: -
V gene: TRBV2
D gene: TRBD2
J gene: TRBJ2-5
CDR3 protein: CASRRTTSSQETQYF
CDR3 DNA: TGTGCCAGCAGACGCACGACTAGCTCTCAAGAGACCCAGTACTTC

clone size: once
V gene: TRBV7-9
D gene: TRBD2
J gene: TRBJ2-1
CDR3 protein: CASSVSGSSYNEQFF
CDR3 DNA: TGTGCCAGCAGCGTAAGCGGGAGCTCCTACAATGAGCAGTTCTTC

clone size: -
V gene: TRBV6-1
D gene: -
J gene: TRBJ1-5
CDR3 protein: CASSERGFNQPQHF
CDR3 DNA: TGTGCCAGCAGTGAAAGGGGGTTCAATCAGCCCCAGCATTTT

clone size: -
V gene: TRBV19
D gene: -
J gene: TRBJ1-2
CDR3 protein: CASSIDRSYGYTF
CDR3 DNA: TGTGCCAGTAGTATAGATCGTTCCTATGGCTACACCTTC

clone size: -
V gene: TRBV7-2
D gene: -
J gene: TRBJ1-2
CDR3 protein: CASSRRQSLPYGYTF
CDR3 DNA: TGTGCCAGCAGTCGCCGACAGTCACTACCCTATGGCTACACCTTC

clone size: -
V gene: TRBV9
D gene: -
J gene: TRBJ2-1
CDR3 protein: CASSATAGSSRDEQFF
CDR3 DNA: TGTGCCAGCAGCGCAACTGCGGGATCCAGTCGGGATGAGCAGTTCTTC

clone size: -
V gene: TRBV30
D gene: -
J gene: TRBJ1-1
CDR3 protein: CAWALGGVGNTEAFF
CDR3 DNA: TGTGCCTGGGCGCTCGGGGGGGTGGGGAACACTGAAGCTTTCTTT

clone size: -
V gene: TRBV5-5
D gene: -
J gene: TRBJ1-1
CDR3 protein: CASSLRGRENTEAFF
CDR3 DNA: TGTGCCAGCAGCTTGAGGGGCAGGGAGAACACTGAAGCTTTCTTT

clone size: -
V gene: TRBV7-2
D gene: TRBD1
J gene: TRBJ2-7
CDR3 protein: CASSLGGTVAYEQYF
CDR3 DNA: TGTGCCAGCAGCTTAGGGGGGACAGTAGCCTACGAGCAGTACTTC

clone size: few
V gene: TRBV7-2
D gene: -
J gene: TRBJ1-5
CDR3 protein: CASSFSGGYNQPQHF
CDR3 DNA: TGTGCCAGCAGCTTTTCCGGCGGATACAATCAGCCCCAGCATTTT

clone size: once
V gene: TRBV21-1
D gene: -
J gene: TRBJ2-2
CDR3 protein: CASSPCTYFANTGELFF
CDR3 DNA: TGTGCCAGCAGCCCCTGCACTTACTTCGCGAACACCGGGGAGCTGTTTTTT

clone size: -
V gene: TRBV15
D gene: TRBD1
J gene: TRBJ2-4
CDR3 protein: CASGRQGQNIQYF
CDR3 DNA: TGTGCCTCCGGGAGACAGGGGCAAAACATTCAGTACTTC

clone size: -
V gene: TRBV7-2
D gene: -
J gene: TRBJ1-4
CDR3 protein: CASSPTAFAATNEKLFF
CDR3 DNA: TGTGCCAGCAGCCCTACAGCATTCGCTGCAACTAATGAAAAACTGTTTTTT

clone size: once
V gene: TRBV7-6
D gene: -
J gene: TRBJ2-5
CDR3 protein: CASSFRTTQETQYF
CDR3 DNA: TGTGCCAGCAGCTTCCGGACAACTCAAGAGACCCAGTACTTC

clone size: -
V gene: TRBV4-3
D gene: TRBD1
J gene: TRBJ1-2
CDR3 protein: CASSQDRETGLIGGYTF
CDR3 DNA: TGCGCCAGCAGCCAAGATCGGGAGACAGGGCTTATAGGTGGCTACACCTTC

clone size: -
V gene: TRBV28
D gene: -
J gene: TRBJ2-1
CDR3 protein: CASSPLSFNEQFF
CDR3 DNA: TGTGCCAGCAGTCCCCTTAGTTTCAATGAGCAGTTCTTC

clone size: -
V gene: TRBV6-1
D gene: -
J gene: TRBJ1-4
CDR3 protein: CASCVGAREKLFF
CDR3 DNA: TGTGCCAGCTGTGTGGGGGCTCGTGAAAAACTGTTTTTT

clone size: -
V gene: TRBV28
D gene: -
J gene: TRBJ1-5
CDR3 protein: CASRILERTHQPQHF
CDR3 DNA: TGTGCCAGCAGGATTTTAGAGAGGACTCATCAGCCCCAGCATTTT

clone size: -
V gene: TRBV11-2
D gene: -
J gene: TRBJ2-3
CDR3 protein: CASSFLSAGRDTQYF
CDR3 DNA: TGTGCCAGCAGCTTCCTCAGCGCGGGCCGAGATACGCAGTATTTT

clone size: -
V gene: TRBV19
D gene: -
J gene: TRBJ1-2
CDR3 protein: CASSIVGPRGYGYTF
CDR3 DNA: TGTGCCAGTAGTATAGTAGGACCTAGGGGCTATGGCTACACCTTC